One sample yielded the 30 T cell receptor beta chains listed below, sequenced in a study of CD8 T cells in Susac syndrome. Reverse transcription of roughly 0.45 to 1 ug RNA was carried out with random hexamers. TCRdb reprocessed the immunoSEQ multiplex PCR reads via MiXCR and lists one record per CDR3 protein. The sample contains under 200,000 distinct CDR3 sequences, around 95% of which appear only once. The sample comprised CD4+ T cells from PBMCs. These receptors were obtained from a human donor in good health.

V is TRBV20-1 and J is TRBJ1-3; D not resolved. Germline V CDR1 and CDR2: DFQATT, SNEGSKA (reference sequence). Trimming stripped 1 base from V and 0 bases from J, with 7 bases between. This CDR3 is 14 amino acids long. The CDR3 sequence: CSARAGGSGNTIYF. The CDR3 nucleotides read TGCAGTGCTAGAGCCGGAGGCTCTGGAAACACCATATATTTT.

This chain joins TRBV20-1 and TRBJ2-2; D is undetermined. The CDR3 spans 13 residues. V lost 3 bases and J lost 6, with 11 bases in between. Germline V gives CDR1 DFQATT, CDR2 SNEGSKA (reference sequence). CDR3 DNA sequence: TGCAGTGCTAGCACGGGTTTGTCCGGGGAGCTGTTTTTT. This sequence encodes CSASTGLSGELFF.

This sequence joins TRBV2 and TRBJ2-6; D unresolved. Germline V gene sequence: CDR1 SNHLY, CDR2 FYNNEI. V dropped 0 bases and J dropped 4 bases, with 4 bases sitting between them. There are 14 residues in the CDR3. Written as DNA, the CDR3 is TGTGCCAGCAGTGAAGCGAACGGGGCCAACGTCCTGACTTTC. Translated: CASSEANGANVLTF.

V and J are TRBV9 and TRBJ2-2; D might be TRBD1 (8 bases). The CDR3 is 15 residues long. CDR1 SGDLS and CDR2 YYNGEE come from the germline V gene. Trimming took off 4 bases at V and 3 bases at J, with 13 bases between the two ends. DNA of the CDR3: TGTGCCAGCAGCTTTACAGGGGGGGACACCGGGGAGCTGTTTTTT. Translated, it gives CASSFTGGDTGELFF.

The genes are TRBV20-1 and TRBJ2-1; D is unresolved. Germline V lookup: CDR1 DFQATT, CDR2 SNEGSKA (reference sequence). V lost 3 bases to trimming and J lost 10 bases, with 10 bases between them. CDR3 size: 11 residues. CDR3 residues: CSARQPREQFF. The CDR3 DNA is TGCAGTGCTAGGCAGCCGAGGGAGCAGTTCTTC.

CDR3 bases: TGCAGTGTGACTAGCGGGGGGGCCGATGGCACAGATACGCAGTATTTT. Encoded protein: CSVTSGGADGTDTQYF. The V and J genes are TRBV20-1 and TRBJ2-3, with TRBD2 matching 14 bases. Trimming took 7 bases from V and 1 from J; bases not matched to a gene: 7. CDR1 DFQATT and CDR2 SNEGSKA come from the germline V gene (reference sequence). The CDR3 consists of 16 residues.

The genes are TRBV7-9 and TRBJ2-5; TRBD1 might be the D (5 bases). The CDR3 runs 15 residues. The ends were cut back, 1 base at V and 5 bases at J, with 14 bases in the middle. Germline CDR1 reads SEHNR; CDR2 reads FQNEAQ (reference sequence). This CDR3 reads CASSLGQQEGETQYF. CDR3 nucleotides: TGTGCCAGCAGCTTAGGCCAACAGGAAGGGGAGACCCAGTACTTC.

The chain is built from TRBV6-2 or TRBV6-3 and TRBJ2-1; the match to TRBD2 covers 7 bases. From germline, CDR1 is MNHEY and CDR2 SVGEGT. V was clipped by 7 bases and J by 0 bases; unmatched bases: 9. The length of the CDR3 is 16 residues. CDR3 sequence reads: CASTLLADISYNEQFF. The CDR3 DNA follows: TGTGCCAGCACCCTTCTAGCGGATATCTCCTACAATGAGCAGTTCTTC.

The genes are TRBV29-1 and TRBJ1-3, with D unresolved. CDR1 and CDR2 (germline): SQVTM, ANQGSEA. The CDR3 sequence is 13 residues long. Trimming pared 4 bases from V and 1 base from J, leaving 8 bases between. The CDR3 region has the DNA TGCAGCGTTGCAGGCGGTTCTGGAAACACCATATATTTT. Translation gives CSVAGGSGNTIYF.

This chain uses TRBV30 with TRBJ2-1, with D possibly being TRBD2 (6 bases). The germline gives CDR1 GTSNPN, CDR2 SVGIG (reference sequence). Trimming stripped 2 bases from V and 10 bases from J, with 12 bases between. The CDR3 spans 12 residues. CDR3 DNA sequence: TGTGCCTGGAGTAGGGACTCGACGGAGCAGTTCTTC. Translating gives CAWSRDSTEQFF.

This clonotype appeared a single time. The rearrangement joins TRBV2 to TRBJ2-6; D ambiguous. The germline V gene has CDR1 SNHLY and CDR2 FYNNEI. The length of the CDR3 is 14 residues. The V and J ends lost 4 bases and 0 bases respectively, with 4 bases between them. CDR3 bases: TGTGCCAGCAGTGGGCTCTCTGGGGCCAACGTCCTGACTTTC. The encoded protein is CASSGLSGANVLTF.

The V and J genes are TRBV25-1 and TRBJ2-7; 11 bases line up with TRBD2. There are 15 residues in the CDR3. From germline, CDR1 is MGHDK and CDR2 SYGVNS. The junction had 5 bases not matched to a gene; V was cut back by 3 bases and J by 4 bases. The CDR3 reads CASSDPIAGGYEQYF. The CDR3 region has the DNA TGTGCCAGCAGTGATCCCATAGCGGGGGGGTACGAGCAGTACTTC.

This chain connects TRBV12-3 or TRBV12-4 to TRBJ2-1; the D is unclear. The CDR3 consists of 12 residues. V was pared by 2 bases and J by 6 bases, with 5 bases between. This CDR3 reads CASSLSSNEQFF. As DNA, the CDR3 is TGTGCCAGCAGTTTATCTTCCAATGAGCAGTTCTTC.

The chain couples TRBV29-1 to TRBJ2-3; the D gene could be TRBD1 or TRBD2 (5 bases each). The CDR3 runs to 12 residues. Trimming shortened V by 4 bases and J by 7 bases, and 12 bases separated the two germline ends. Germline values: CDR1 SQVTM, CDR2 ANQGSEA. CDR3 amino acids: CSVVYGGYTQYF. In nucleotides, the CDR3 is TGCAGCGTTGTTTATGGGGGATATACGCAGTATTTT.

The J gene is TRBJ2-2, the V gene TRBV6-6; D may be TRBD1 (6 bases). V lost 5 bases, J lost 5 bases, and 9 bases lay in between. Germline V gives CDR1 MNHNY, CDR2 SVGAGI (reference sequence). The CDR3 is made up of 13 amino acids. Here the CDR3 reads CASSTQGTGELFF. In nucleotides, the CDR3 is TGTGCCAGCAGTACCCAGGGGACCGGGGAGCTGTTTTTT.

V is TRBV25-1 and J is TRBJ1-1; D is perhaps TRBD1 (5 bases). Germline CDR1 MGHDK, CDR2 SYGVNS. This CDR3 is built from 14 residues. The ends were cut back, 1 base at V and 4 bases at J, with 10 bases in the middle. CDR3 coding DNA: TGTGCCAGCAGTGAATCGGGAGGGACCACTGAAGCTTTCTTT. Translating it yields CASSESGGTTEAFF.

This clonotype was observed a single time. The chain carries TRBV7-2 and TRBJ1-2; the D gene is possibly TRBD1 (5 bases). The length of the CDR3 is 12 residues. Deletions cut 5 bases from V and 8 bases from J, with 12 bases between. The germline CDR1 and CDR2 sequences are SGHTA and FQGNSA. The CDR3 loop is CASSPMGDGYTF. DNA of the CDR3: TGTGCCAGCAGCCCCATGGGGGACGGCTACACCTTC.

The CDR3 reads CASTPRQGSSYEQYF. DNA of the CDR3: TGTGCCAGCACCCCGCGACAGGGGAGCTCCTACGAGCAGTACTTC. The rearrangement joins TRBV6-6 to TRBJ2-7, with 8 bases that match TRBD1. CDR3 length equals 15 residues. The V and J ends lost 7 bases and 0 bases, in that order; junction bases with no gene match: 8. Germline values: CDR1 MNHNY, CDR2 SVGAGI (reference sequence).

This chain connects TRBV5-1 to TRBJ2-1; TRBD2 agrees at 11 bases. CDR3 length: 14 residues. V was clipped by 3 bases and J by 8 bases; unmatched bases: 4. Germline V gives CDR1 SGHRS, CDR2 YFSETQ. The CDR3 nucleotides are TGCGCCAGCAGCTCACTAGCGGGGGTGGATGAGCAGTTCTTC. Residues: CASSSLAGVDEQFF.

The rearrangement links TRBV6-2 or TRBV6-3 to TRBJ2-7; the D is unclear. V lost 0 bases and J 1 base, leaving 13 bases between the germline ends. This CDR3 spans 16 amino acids. The germline V gene has CDR1 MNHEY and CDR2 SVGEGT. CDR3 in amino acids: CASSYSVLVDSYEQYF. In DNA form, the CDR3 reads TGTGCCAGCAGTTACTCGGTGCTAGTAGATTCCTACGAGCAGTACTTC.

The chain combines TRBV7-2 with TRBJ2-5; maybe TRBD1 (6 bases). Germline lookup yields CDR1 SGHTA and CDR2 FQGNSA. CDR3 size: 13 residues. Trimming cost V 3 bases and J 4 bases, with 9 bases left between them. CDR3 sequence: CASSFSRGETQYF. The CDR3 DNA is TGTGCCAGCAGCTTTTCCAGGGGAGAGACCCAGTACTTC. The whole variable domain, remainder taken from reference TRBV7-2 and TRBJ2-5, is GAGVSQSPSNKVTEKGKDVELRCDPISGHTALYWYRQSLGQGLEFLIYFQGNSAPDKSGLPSDRFSAERTGGSVSTLTIQRTQQEDSAVYLCASSFSRGETQYFGPGTRLLVL.

The rearrangement links TRBV20-1 to TRBJ2-7; 8 bases map to TRBD2. This CDR3 is 15 amino acids long. Germline-derived CDR1 and CDR2 are DFQATT and SNEGSKA (reference sequence). V was pared by 0 bases and J by 2 bases, with 6 bases of the junction left unmatched. The DNA of the CDR3 is TGCAGTGCTAGAGATCCGGGGGGGCTTGCCTACGAGCAGTACTTC. Residues: CSARDPGGLAYEQYF.

This clonotype occurred once. The chain uses TRBV2 and TRBJ1-2, with D uncertain. The V end was cut by 7 bases, the J end by 4 bases, with 16 bases between. CDR3 length equals 14 residues. The germline V gene has CDR1 SNHLY and CDR2 FYNNEI. CDR3 nucleotide sequence: TGTGCCAGCACGACCCCGGTCTTGCGCTATGGCTACACCTTC. Residues: CASTTPVLRYGYTF.

V usage is TRBV30 and J usage is TRBJ2-3; TRBD2 aligns across 7 bases. V gave up 1 base and J gave up 0 bases; unmatched junction bases: 4. Germline CDR1 reads GTSNPN; CDR2 reads SVGIG (reference sequence). The CDR3 sequence is 15 residues long. CDR3 sequence (DNA): TGTGCCTGGAGTGGCGGTAGCGGGAGCACAGATACGCAGTATTTT. This sequence encodes CAWSGGSGSTDTQYF. The full variable domain, rest sourced from reference TRBV30 and TRBJ2-3, is SQTIHQWPATLVQPVGSPLSLECTVEGTSNPNLYWYRQAAGRGLQLLFYSVGIGQISSEVPQNLSASRPQDRQFILSSKKLLLSDSGFYLCAWSGGSGSTDTQYFGPGTRLTVL.

This clonotype has just a few counts. This chain joins TRBV5-6 and TRBJ2-5; no definite D call. This CDR3 is 16 amino acids long. V dropped 1 base and J dropped 0 bases, with 13 bases sitting between them. CDR1 SGHDT and CDR2 YYEEEE come from the germline V gene. The CDR3 region is CASSLPPPLHQETQYF. The CDR3 coding sequence is TGTGCCAGCAGCTTGCCCCCCCCGCTGCACCAAGAGACCCAGTACTTC.

The V call is TRBV23-1, the J call TRBJ2-5, with 7 bases lining up with TRBD2. TRBV23-1 falls under the ORF class, with uncertain function. The junction had 3 bases not matched to a gene; V was cut back by 2 bases and J by 3 bases. CDR3 size: 14 residues. The CDR3 loop is CASSQGRVKETQYF. For the CDR3, the DNA is TGCGCCAGCAGTCAAGGGAGGGTGAAAGAGACCCAGTACTTC.

The chain employs TRBV5-1 and TRBJ2-1; 9 bases match TRBD1. Germline assignment: CDR1 SGHRS and CDR2 YFSETQ. The J segment lost 8 bases and the V segment lost 7 bases, leaving 7 bases of the junction unmatched. The CDR3 has 13 amino acids. CDR3: CASGDRVTDEQFF. Here the CDR3 DNA reads TGCGCCAGCGGGGACAGGGTGACTGATGAGCAGTTCTTC.

Only one count was recorded for this clonotype. This rearrangement joins TRBV20-1 to TRBJ2-5; possibly TRBD1 or TRBD2 for D (5 bases each). The length of the CDR3 is 14 residues. Germline assignment: CDR1 DFQATT and CDR2 SNEGSKA (reference sequence). V was trimmed by 2 bases and J by 2 bases, leaving 12 bases between them. Written as DNA, the CDR3 is TGCAGTGCTAGAACCGGGACCACGCAAGAGACCCAGTACTTC. It is translated as CSARTGTTQETQYF.

The chain couples TRBV3-1 to TRBJ1-2; D is ambiguous. In germline, CDR1 is LGHDT, CDR2 YNNKEL (reference sequence). V was trimmed by 0 bases and J by 8 bases, leaving 7 bases between them. CDR3 length equals 12 residues. The CDR3 DNA sequence: TGTGCCAGCAGCCAAGATGGTGGGGGCTACACCTTC. Translation: CASSQDGGGYTF.

This clonotype appeared a single time. The gene calls are TRBV3-1 and TRBJ2-5, with D possibly TRBD2 on 5 matching bases. The V end was cut by 3 bases, the J end by 2 bases, with 10 bases between. CDR1 LGHDT and CDR2 YNNKEL come from the germline V gene (reference sequence). The CDR3 extends over 14 amino acids. This CDR3 reads CASSHLGSQETQYF. CDR3 bases: TGTGCCAGCAGCCACTTGGGGAGTCAAGAGACCCAGTACTTC.